Sequencing of this T cell receptor beta chain was carried out in a study of T cells in Graves' hyperthyroidism and ophthalmopathy. Amplification targeted TCR beta CDR3 regions from RNA transcripts. Researchers ran a first-round RT-PCR on the TCR CDR3 using the HTBI primer set. In TCRdb, the multiplex PCR reads were re-called with MiXCR into one record per CDR3 protein. The sample lists hundreds of thousands of distinct CDR3 sequences; roughly 25% were seen once. Graves' hyperthyroidism qualified as stable when ophthalmopathy did not progress within 18 months. The length of the CDR3 is 16 residues. V gave up 1 base and J gave up 5 bases; unmatched junction bases: 9. Germline values: CDR1 SGHAT, CDR2 FQNNGV. This clonotype showed up many times.

The sequencing input was blood. This clonotype originated in a man over 45 with Graves' hyperthyroidism. The gene calls are TRBV11-2 and TRBJ2-3, with TRBD2 identical over 7 bases. Written as DNA, the CDR3 is TGTGCCAGCAGCTTAGGGGGACTATCACGAGGAGATACGCAGTATTTT. This translates into CASSLGGLSRGDTQYF.